The T cell receptor beta chain under discussion was sequenced for a study of blood T cell repertoires in COVID-19. Study details: Italy, Spain and the United States were the sources of the convalescent and acute COVID-19 samples. The cDNA or gDNA used as material had been derived from T cells, B-cell-depleted T cells, or PBMCs.

CDR1 and CDR2 from the germline V gene are MDHEN and SYDVKM. The CDR3 is 13 amino acids. Trimming took off 1 base at V and 7 bases at J, with 7 bases between the two ends. In the source study's methods: The authors estimated nucleated cell counts from reference gene primer amplification. The protocol was immunoSEQ multiplex PCR, while the TCRdb copy is restricted to in-frame clones and leaves out a portion. V, J and clone size reflect that table, while D and trimming were determined from the DNA. Of 100,000 to 150,000 clones listed, around nine tenths were seen once; the top ten hold 2% to 2.5%. This receptor was taken from a man in his 70s with active COVID-19. The gene calls are TRBV28 and TRBJ1-4; D possibly corresponds to TRBD1 (5 bases). Sequencing was performed on peripheral blood. The CDR3 region is CASSLYQGEKLFF. CDR3 bases: TGTGCCAGCAGTTTATACCAGGGTGAAAAACTGTTTTTT.